This T cell receptor (beta chain) was observed in a study of blood T cell repertoires in COVID-19. About the study: The origin of the acute and convalescent COVID-19 samples was the United States, Italy and Spain. T cells, B-cell-depleted T cells, or PBMCs supplied cDNA or gDNA.

Methods used by the authors: Researchers report that nucleated cell counts were estimated from reference gene primer amplification. Here immunoSEQ multiplex PCR was the method, and the copy in TCRdb shows in-frame clones only, minus some. For V, J and clone size, that table is used; D and trimming come from the DNA. The table lists some 230,000 clones, approximately 83% of them singletons. Germline V gene data show CDR1 as MNHEY and CDR2 as SVGAGI. The V end was cut by 0 bases, the J end by 1 base, with 9 bases between. The CDR3 length is 15 residues. This sequence was found in a woman in her sixties with acute or convalescent COVID-19. Sample: peripheral blood. The V call is TRBV6-5, the J call TRBJ1-1; D may be TRBD1 (5 bases). CDR3 region: CASSYSRDANTEAFF. The CDR3 region has the DNA TGTGCCAGCAGTTACTCCAGGGATGCGAACACTGAAGCTTTCTTT.